In its sample, the clone carrying this TCR beta chain was seen once. In the original workflow: Estimation of nucleated cell counts relied on the amplification of reference gene primers. Assay: immunoSEQ multiplex PCR; the TCRdb copy retains only in-frame clones and omits some. Clone size and V and J calls were adopted from that table, with D and trimming inferred from the DNA. Of roughly 250,000 clones detected, 80% to 90% appear once; the ten largest clones hold 4%. The source of the sample is a study of blood T cell repertoires in COVID-19. On the study more broadly: Spain, Italy and the United States supplied samples that represented acute and convalescent COVID-19. PBMCs, B-cell-depleted T cells, or T cells were the source of the cDNA or gDNA that made up the material.

The receptor's source is a man in his fifties or sixties with acute or convalescent COVID-19. Sequences were obtained from peripheral blood.

DNA for the CDR3: TGTGCCTGGAGTGCCCAGGGGCCGCCCGAAGCTTTCTTT. Encoded protein: CAWSAQGPPEAFF. The rearrangement links TRBV30 to TRBJ1-1; D might be TRBD1 (6 bases). Germline V gene data show CDR1 as GTSNPN and CDR2 as SVGIG (reference sequence). With 1 base removed from V and 8 bases from J, the gap between germline ends came to 14 bases. The CDR3 runs 13 residues. The variable domain in full, with the rest retrieved from reference TRBV30 and TRBJ1-1, is SQTIHQWPATLVQPVGSPLSLECTVEGTSNPNLYWYRQAAGRGLQLLFYSVGIGQISSEVPQNLSASRPQDRQFILSSKKLLLSDSGFYLCAWSAQGPPEAFFGQGTRLTVV.